One sample yielded the 20 T cell receptor beta chains listed below, sequenced in a study of cytomegalovirus exposure and HLA in healthy donors. With 60 Vbeta and 13 Jbeta primers, the PCR was carried out. Generated by immunoSEQ multiplex PCR, the TCRdb table keeps only in-frame clones and is missing some. The sample shows 200,000 to 250,000 clones, 70% to 90% of them seen only once. Sequenced material: PBMCs. These receptors were collected from a girl aged 2 to 10 in good health and CMV-seronegative.

The chain has TRBV13 and TRBJ1-2, with unresolved D. Deletions cut 5 bases from V and 11 bases from J, with 15 bases between. Looked up from germline, CDR1 is PRHDT and CDR2 is FYEKMQ (reference sequence). The CDR3 sequence is 12 residues long. CDR3 bases: TGTGCCAGCAGCAACGGCGGTTGGAGTTACACCTTC. Residues: CASSNGGWSYTF.

The V gene is TRBV9, the J gene TRBJ2-7, with 9 bases aligning to TRBD1. The germline gives CDR1 SGDLS, CDR2 YYNGEE. CDR3 size: 15 residues. Unmatched junction bases numbered 10, after V lost 4 bases and J lost 5 bases. In nucleotides, the CDR3 is TGTGCCAGCAGCCGCCAGGGACAGGGCCCCAACGAGCAGTACTTC. This codes for CASSRQGQGPNEQYF.

The rearrangement joins TRBV11-2 to TRBJ1-4; TRBD1 is a possible D gene (6 bases). Germline CDR1 SGHAT, CDR2 FQNNGV. Between the trimmed V and J ends, which lost 2 bases and 8 bases, there was a span of 18 bases. This CDR3 comprises 16 residues. Here the CDR3 DNA reads TGTGCCAGCAGCTTACAGGGGAGGGCACATATGGAAAAACTGTTTTTT. Translated: CASSLQGRAHMEKLFF.

J is TRBJ2-7 and V is TRBV19, with 7 bases aligning to TRBD2. Germline CDR1 LNHDA, CDR2 SQIVND (reference sequence). Trimming took 6 bases from V and 4 from J; bases not matched to a gene: 9. This CDR3 has 14 amino acids. In DNA form, the CDR3 reads TGTGCCAGTAGGAGAGGGAGCGGGACTTACGAGCAGTACTTC. It encodes CASRRGSGTYEQYF.

This clone has just a few counts. Here the CDR3 reads CASSFGQGRNIQYF. CDR3 DNA: TGTGCCAGCAGCTTTGGACAGGGTCGGAACATTCAGTACTTC. The V gene is TRBV5-6, the J gene TRBJ2-4; 8 bases match TRBD1. The CDR3 contains 14 residues. Germline CDR1 and CDR2: SGHDT and YYEEEE. V lost 2 bases to trimming and J lost 7 bases; unmatched junction nucleotides: 5. The full variable domain, rest sourced from reference TRBV5-6 and TRBJ2-4, is DAGVTQSPTHLIKTRGQQVTLRCSPKSGHDTVSWYQQALGQGPQFIFQYYEEEERQRGNFPDRFSGHQFPNYSSELNVNALLLGDSALYLCASSFGQGRNIQYFGAGTRLSVL.

This chain links TRBV5-1 with TRBJ2-3; possible D gene TRBD1, 6 bases. Trimming shortened V by 0 bases and J by 4 bases, and 6 bases separated the two germline ends. CDR3 length equals 13 residues. Germline V CDR1 and CDR2: SGHRS, YFSETQ. The CDR3 DNA is TGCGCCAGCAGCTTGGGGGGGCCAGATACGCAGTATTTT. Translation gives CASSLGGPDTQYF.

The J gene is TRBJ1-2, the V gene TRBV19, with no clear D. The germline V gene encodes CDR1 LNHDA and CDR2 SQIVND (reference sequence). The CDR3 loop spans 14 amino acids. The V end was cut by 5 bases, the J end by 2 bases, with 12 bases between. The CDR3 reads CASSDPGYNYGYTF. The DNA of the CDR3 is TGTGCCAGTAGTGACCCCGGGTACAACTATGGCTACACCTTC.

The genes are TRBV27 and TRBJ2-5; 9 nucleotides align to TRBD2. Germline lookup yields CDR1 MNHEY and CDR2 SMNVEV (reference sequence). The CDR3 contains 15 residues. The junction had 14 bases not matched to a gene; V was cut back by 8 bases and J by 7 bases. CDR3 nucleotides: TGTGCCAGCGGAGAGGGGCTAGCGGGATTTGGGACCCAGTACTTC. It encodes CASGEGLAGFGTQYF.

The V gene is TRBV29-1, the J gene TRBJ1-5; D unresolved. The germline V and J ends were trimmed by 4 bases and 1 base, with 8 bases remaining between them. There are 13 residues in the CDR3. The germline gives CDR1 SQVTM, CDR2 ANQGSEA. The chain's CDR3 is CSVAGRSNQPQHF. The CDR3 bases are TGCAGCGTTGCTGGCAGGAGCAATCAGCCCCAGCATTTT.

V gene TRBV6-5 combines with J gene TRBJ2-1; 13 bases fit TRBD2. J gave up 8 bases and V 5 bases, and 6 bases lay outside the gene matches. Germline assignment: CDR1 MNHEY and CDR2 SVGAGI. The CDR3 runs 15 residues. CDR3 in amino acids: CASSGGLAGMYEQFF. The CDR3 DNA reads as TGTGCCAGCAGTGGGGGACTAGCGGGAATGTATGAGCAGTTCTTC.

The V call is TRBV5-6, the J call TRBJ2-1; TRBD2 matches at 9 bases. Looked up from germline, CDR1 is SGHDT and CDR2 is YYEEEE. The CDR3 runs 15 residues. J gave up 8 bases and V 1 base, and 7 bases lay outside the gene matches. The CDR3 loop is CASSLFGGGAYEQFF. In nucleotides, the CDR3 is TGTGCCAGCAGCTTGTTTGGCGGGGGGGCCTATGAGCAGTTCTTC. The variable domain in full, completed from reference TRBV5-6 and TRBJ2-1, reads DAGVTQSPTHLIKTRGQQVTLRCSPKSGHDTVSWYQQALGQGPQFIFQYYEEEERQRGNFPDRFSGHQFPNYSSELNVNALLLGDSALYLCASSLFGGGAYEQFFGPGTRLTVL.

The rearrangement links TRBV18 to TRBJ2-7, with D unclear. The V and J ends lost 6 bases and 0 bases respectively, with 15 bases between them. Germline V gene sequence: CDR1 KGHSH, CDR2 LQKENI. The CDR3 totals 15 residues. CDR3 in DNA: TGTGCCAGCTCCCCAGGAGCAGAGAGCTCCTACGAGCAGTACTTC. Its protein is CASSPGAESSYEQYF.

The chain joins TRBV19 to TRBJ1-1; D is perhaps TRBD1 (6 bases). The V and J ends lost 5 bases and 0 bases respectively, with 16 bases between them. The CDR3 spans 16 residues. CDR1 and CDR2 from the germline V gene are LNHDA and SQIVND (reference sequence). CDR3 DNA: TGTGCCAGTAGTCACATTTGGACAGCCTTGAACACTGAAGCTTTCTTT. Its translation: CASSHIWTALNTEAFF.

This chain joins TRBV2 and TRBJ2-7; 10 bases are a match to TRBD2. Trimming took 7 bases from V and 3 from J; bases not matched to a gene: 6. Germline V gives CDR1 SNHLY, CDR2 FYNNEI. The CDR3 has 14 amino acids. For the CDR3, the DNA is TGTGCCAGCACACAGCGGGGGGGGGACTACGAGCAGTACTTC. Amino acid sequence: CASTQRGGDYEQYF.

The chain carries TRBV2 and TRBJ1-4; 7 nucleotides align to TRBD1. After removal of 3 bases from V and 8 bases from J, the junction contained 6 bases not matched to a gene. The CDR3 is 14 residues long. In germline, CDR1 is SNHLY, CDR2 FYNNEI. The CDR3 loop is CASSETGLREKLFF. The CDR3 nucleotides are TGTGCCAGCAGTGAGACAGGGTTAAGGGAAAAACTGTTTTTT.

The chain carries TRBV30 and TRBJ1-5, with unresolved D. V lost 2 bases to trimming and J lost 5 bases, with 19 bases between them. The germline CDR1 and CDR2 sequences are GTSNPN and SVGIG (reference sequence). This CDR3 region has 16 residues. The CDR3 DNA reads as TGTGCCTGGAGTCACACCGGGAGGGTTCGGGATCAGCCCCAGCATTTT. As protein: CAWSHTGRVRDQPQHF.

The chain combines TRBV9 with TRBJ2-7; 8 nucleotides line up with TRBD2. Unmatched junction bases numbered 13, after V lost 3 bases and J lost 2 bases. Germline V gene data show CDR1 as SGDLS and CDR2 as YYNGEE. The CDR3 consists of 17 residues. CDR3: CASSETTNSGIAYEQYF. CDR3 coding DNA: TGTGCCAGCAGCGAGACGACGAATAGCGGGATCGCCTACGAGCAGTACTTC.

V is TRBV27 and J is TRBJ2-1, with a tentative D call TRBD1 (5 bases). V shed 7 bases and J shed 6 bases, with 10 bases lying between them. The germline V gene encodes CDR1 MNHEY and CDR2 SMNVEV (reference sequence). CDR3 size: 12 residues. The CDR3 DNA reads as TGTGCCAGCATGCGTAGGGGCAATGAGCAGTTCTTC. Translating it yields CASMRRGNEQFF.

This chain joins TRBV19 and TRBJ1-6; TRBD1 aligns across 9 bases. Germline assignment: CDR1 LNHDA and CDR2 SQIVND (reference sequence). The CDR3 spans 18 residues. The V gene end was trimmed by 5 bases and the J gene end by 8 bases; junction bases not matched to a gene: 16. Written as DNA, the CDR3 is TGTGCCAGTAGTCTAAAAGCCTGGACAGGGGTGAGTGATTCACCCCTCCACTTT. Its translation is CASSLKAWTGVSDSPLHF.

The chain has TRBV5-5 and TRBJ2-1; D may be TRBD2 (6 bases). Germline V gives CDR1 SGHKS, CDR2 YYEKEE (reference sequence). The CDR3 contains 17 residues. Trimming removed 4 bases from V and 4 bases from J, with 21 bases in between. CDR3 sequence: CASSPREAGLGYNEQFF. The CDR3 DNA reads as TGTGCCAGCAGCCCCCGGGAAGCGGGCCTGGGTTACAATGAGCAGTTCTTC.